This TCR beta chain was sequenced in a study of shared clonotypes between healthy human individuals. Data came from immunoSEQ multiplex PCR; TCRdb stores just in-frame clones and leaves some out. The sample shows about 2 million clones, about 95% of them seen only once. Cells designated naive CD8 were CD45RO-negative and were positively selected for CCR7, with terminally differentiated effector memory CD45RA+ cells excluded. Sequencing used naive CD8+ T cells sorted from blood. This clonotype originated in a man aged 18 to 29 in good health.

In nucleotides, the CDR3 is TGTGCCAGCAGCTTGCGGTTAGAAGGGCGAGGCAATCAGCCCCAGCATTTT. This codes for CASSLRLEGRGNQPQHF. This chain links TRBV5-6 with TRBJ1-5; D uncertain. Germline values: CDR1 SGHDT, CDR2 YYEEEE. Trimming cost V 1 base and J 2 bases, with 16 bases left between them. This CDR3 spans 17 amino acids.